The 32 T cell receptor beta chains in this list originate from one sample, sequenced in a study of vaccination and CD4 T cells after COVID-19. Once obtained from cultured CD4+ T cells, the DNA was sequenced using the Oncomine TCR Beta short-read assay. TCRdb used MiXCR to reprocess the PCR reads, holding one entry per CDR3 protein. There are some 16,000 distinct CDR3 sequences in the sample; approximately 40% occur only once, and roughly 25% lies in the top ten. As for treatment: roughly 10-day PBMC culture with coronavirus spike peptide pools or control peptides (ViraFEST assay). No cognate antigen is known for these TCRs. The sequences come from CD4+ T cells from blood, cultured in vitro, collected before SARS-CoV-2 vaccination. The origin of the receptors is a human donor who received a COVID-19 vaccine.

This clonotype was counted a few times. The chain recombines TRBV19 with TRBJ2-3; D unclear. Germline V gives CDR1 LNHDA, CDR2 SQIVND (reference sequence). With 0 bases removed from V and 3 bases from J, the gap between germline ends came to 16 bases. CDR3 length equals 17 residues. The CDR3 loop reads CASSIDRSLFGTDTQYF. The CDR3 bases are TGTGCCAGTAGTATAGATCGATCCCTATTCGGGACAGATACGCAGTATTTT.

This chain connects TRBV7-8 to TRBJ2-3; possibly TRBD2 for D (5 bases). Between the trimmed V and J ends, which lost 3 bases and 3 bases, there was a span of 19 bases. The CDR3 totals 17 residues. Germline CDR1 reads SGHVS; CDR2 reads FQNEAQ. The CDR3 nucleotides are TGTGCCAGCAGCTTTATTAAGGCGGGCGTCGGTACAGATACGCAGTATTTT. It is translated as CASSFIKAGVGTDTQYF.

The rearrangement joins TRBV7-8 to TRBJ1-5; D remains ambiguous. V lost 5 bases to trimming and J lost 4 bases, with 21 bases between them. This CDR3 region has 17 residues. Looked up from germline, CDR1 is SGHVS and CDR2 is FQNEAQ. This chain's CDR3 is CASSPHFRTGSNQPQHF. CDR3 DNA sequence: TGTGCCAGCAGCCCTCATTTCCGGACGGGGTCGAATCAGCCCCAGCATTTT.

This sequence joins TRBV12-3 or TRBV12-4 and TRBJ2-1; D ambiguous. This CDR3 contains 11 residues. V lost 6 bases to trimming and J lost 9 bases, with 9 bases between them. This CDR3 is CASSLPGEQFF. The CDR3 DNA follows: TGTGCCAGCAGCCTCCCTGGTGAGCAGTTCTTC.

This clonotype has only a few counts. The genes are TRBV10-2 and TRBJ1-2, with 7 bases identical to TRBD1. Trimming took 5 bases from V and 3 from J; bases not matched to a gene: 9. The CDR3 sequence is 15 residues long. CDR1 is WSHSY and CDR2 is SAAADI in the germline V gene. CDR3 loop: CASSPLGQRYYGYTF. CDR3 coding DNA: TGCGCCAGCAGTCCTTTGGGACAGCGGTACTATGGCTACACCTTC.

This clonotype was counted once. The rearrangement uses TRBV2 and TRBJ2-1, with 7 nucleotides matching TRBD1. Germline lookup yields CDR1 SNHLY and CDR2 FYNNEI. The junction had 6 bases not matched to a gene; V was cut back by 6 bases and J by 7 bases. The CDR3 is made up of 13 amino acids. The CDR3: CASRDRQGNEQFF. Written as DNA, the CDR3 is TGTGCCAGCAGGGATAGACAGGGAAATGAGCAGTTCTTC.

The rearrangement links TRBV10-1 to TRBJ2-1, with D hard to call. The CDR3 runs to 14 residues. CDR1 and CDR2 from the germline V gene are WNHNN and SYGVQD (reference sequence). The ends were cut back, 3 bases at V and 5 bases at J, with 11 bases in the middle. The CDR3 DNA reads TGCGCCAGCAGTGACATCGCAGGCCACAATGAGCAGTTCTTC. Its protein product is CASSDIAGHNEQFF.

This clonotype was counted a few times. The chain links TRBV20-1 to TRBJ1-1, with 7 bases identical to TRBD1. J was trimmed by 3 bases and V by 6 bases; bases with no gene match: 4. CDR3 length equals 12 residues. Germline V CDR1 and CDR2: DFQATT, SNEGSKA (reference sequence). DNA of the CDR3: TGCAGTGCCCAGGGGGGGGACACTGAAGCTTTCTTT. Translation: CSAQGGDTEAFF.

The chain links TRBV6-4 to TRBJ1-2; weak D call: TRBD1 (5 bases). The CDR3 length is 15 residues. Between the trimmed V and J ends, which lost 0 bases and 8 bases, there was a span of 16 bases. Germline V CDR1 and CDR2: MRHNA, SNTAGT. CDR3 sequence reads: CASSDSAGSLRGYTF. The CDR3 nucleotides read TGTGCCAGCAGTGACTCGGCAGGGTCACTAAGGGGCTACACCTTC.

The V and J genes are TRBV15 and TRBJ1-4; D is unclear. With 6 bases removed from V and 5 bases from J, the gap between germline ends came to 7 bases. Germline assignment: CDR1 LNHNV and CDR2 YYDKDF (reference sequence). The CDR3 extends over 12 amino acids. This CDR3 is CATSPGNEKLFF. The CDR3 DNA follows: TGTGCCACCAGTCCAGGCAATGAAAAACTGTTTTTT.

The chain has TRBV30 and TRBJ1-3; the D gene is possibly TRBD1 (5 bases). The CDR3 has 12 residues. Germline assignment: CDR1 GTSNPN and CDR2 SVGIG (reference sequence). The ends were cut back, 1 base at V and 15 bases at J, with 16 bases in the middle. Here the CDR3 reads CAWSEGAQATYF. The CDR3 region has the DNA TGTGCCTGGAGTGAAGGGGCGCAGGCCACATATTTT.

This clonotype was recorded a few times. The genes are TRBV6-1 and TRBJ1-1; D gene unclear. This CDR3 is 19 amino acids long. The V and J ends lost 1 base and 0 bases respectively, with 21 bases between them. Germline V CDR1 and CDR2: MNHNS, SASEGT. This chain's CDR3 is CASSEVRVQLLLMNTEAFF. The CDR3 coding sequence is TGTGCCAGCAGTGAAGTCAGAGTACAGCTCCTCCTTATGAACACTGAAGCTTTCTTT.

This clonotype was recorded a few times. The chain has TRBV4-2 and TRBJ1-1; D is undetermined. The CDR3 sequence is 14 residues long. V gave up 0 bases and J gave up 5 bases, with 10 bases separating them. Germline V gene data show CDR1 as LGHNA and CDR2 as YNFKEQ. CDR3: CASSQDGRRTEAFF. The DNA for the CDR3 is TGTGCCAGCAGCCAAGACGGACGGAGGACTGAAGCTTTCTTT.

The CDR3 DNA sequence: TGTGCCAGCAGGGGGGGACTCCTTTACGAGCAGTACTTC. Translation gives CASRGGLLYEQYF. The chain couples TRBV2 to TRBJ2-7, with D perhaps TRBD2 (6 bases). The CDR3 length is 13 residues. Germline loops: CDR1 SNHLY, CDR2 FYNNEI. Trimming removed 6 bases from V and 4 bases from J, with 13 bases in between.

This chain uses TRBV12-3 or TRBV12-4 with TRBJ2-1; the match to TRBD2 covers 15 bases. This CDR3 has 17 amino acids. After removal of 6 bases from V and 6 bases from J, the junction contained 9 bases not matched to a gene. The CDR3 loop is CASSIRTSGGAGNEQFF. The CDR3 DNA reads as TGTGCCAGCAGCATCCGGACTAGCGGGGGGGCGGGCAATGAGCAGTTCTTC.

This clonotype was picked up a small number of times. The rearrangement links TRBV7-8 to TRBJ2-5, with 8 bases aligning to TRBD1. Germline assignment: CDR1 SGHVS and CDR2 FQNEAQ. Trimming cost V 1 base and J 3 bases; bases outside gene matches: 7. The CDR3 covers 16 residues. The CDR3 sequence: CASSLGVRGREETQYF. The CDR3 nucleotides read TGTGCCAGCAGCTTAGGTGTCAGGGGGCGGGAAGAGACCCAGTACTTC.

This clonotype appeared a few times. This chain connects TRBV30 to TRBJ1-2; TRBD1 is a possible D gene (5 bases). Germline V gene data show CDR1 as GTSNPN and CDR2 as SVGIG (reference sequence). This CDR3 is built from 12 residues. V lost 0 bases and J 8 bases, leaving 10 bases between the germline ends. CDR3 amino acids: CAWSVGRGGYTF. In DNA, the CDR3 is TGTGCCTGGAGTGTGGGACGAGGAGGCTACACCTTC.

This clonotype was seen a handful of times. CDR3 coding DNA: TGTGCCAGCAGTTCCGGGACACCGGATTCACCCCTCCACTTT. It encodes CASSSGTPDSPLHF. V and J are TRBV6-5 and TRBJ1-6; D is perhaps TRBD1 (6 bases). Germline values: CDR1 MNHEY, CDR2 SVGAGI. The CDR3 has 14 amino acids. V gave up 4 bases and J gave up 8 bases, with 12 bases separating them.

The chain is built from TRBV11-3 and TRBJ2-2; D not certain. The CDR3 covers 15 residues. Trimming cost V 2 bases and J 1 base, with 8 bases left between them. Germline CDR1 is SGHNT and CDR2 is YENEEA. The CDR3 protein is CASSLFGKNTGELFF. Written as DNA, the CDR3 is TGTGCCAGCAGCTTATTCGGCAAGAACACCGGGGAGCTGTTTTTT.

This clonotype was counted only a few times. The chain employs TRBV4-2 and TRBJ1-1; D gene ambiguous. Germline V gene data show CDR1 as LGHNA and CDR2 as YNFKEQ. The CDR3 has 13 amino acids. Between the trimmed V and J ends, which lost 2 bases and 7 bases, there was a span of 11 bases. CDR3 in DNA: TGTGCCAGCAGCCAACCAAACGGCATTGAAGCTTTCTTT. Translation: CASSQPNGIEAFF.

DNA for the CDR3: TGCGCCAGCAGACCCCGGGACCAACAAGAGACCCAGTACTTC. It yields the protein CASRPRDQQETQYF. The rearrangement joins TRBV10-1 to TRBJ2-5; possibly TRBD1 or TRBD2 for D (5 bases each). The CDR3 consists of 14 residues. The ends were cut back, 6 bases at V and 2 bases at J, with 13 bases in the middle. CDR1 WNHNN and CDR2 SYGVQD come from the germline V gene (reference sequence).

This sequence joins TRBV20-1 and TRBJ2-2, with 7 bases aligning to TRBD1. The V and J ends lost 3 bases and 7 bases, in that order; junction bases with no gene match: 8. This CDR3 has 14 residues. CDR1 and CDR2 from the germline V gene are DFQATT and SNEGSKA (reference sequence). CDR3 sequence (DNA): TGCAGTGCTAGTACAGGGGCGCGGTACGGGGAGCTGTTTTTT. Translation gives CSASTGARYGELFF.

There are a few counts of this clonotype. The CDR3 DNA is TGTGCCACCAGTGACGCCCCAGGGGCGGGGGCTGAAGCTTTCTTT. Protein sequence: CATSDAPGAGAEAFF. The V call is TRBV24-1, the J call TRBJ1-1; maybe TRBD1 (6 bases). The ends were cut back, 4 bases at V and 6 bases at J, with 17 bases in the middle. Germline CDR1 and CDR2: KGHDR and SFDVKD. The CDR3 has 15 residues.

This clonotype was seen more than once but under ten times. The rearrangement joins TRBV19 to TRBJ1-5; a possible D gene is TRBD1 (6 bases). The CDR3 consists of 16 residues. Germline CDR1 reads LNHDA; CDR2 reads SQIVND (reference sequence). V shed 7 bases and J shed 0 bases, with 16 bases lying between them. CDR3 sequence reads: CASKSGHAISNQPQHF. CDR3 in DNA: TGTGCCAGTAAGTCGGGACACGCCATTAGCAATCAGCCCCAGCATTTT.

This clonotype has just a few counts. The chain is built from TRBV6-2 or TRBV6-3 and TRBJ1-2; a weak D match, TRBD1 (6 bases). V was pared by 4 bases and J by 6 bases, with 18 bases between. This CDR3 region has 15 residues. CDR1 MNHEY and CDR2 SVGEGT come from the germline V gene. CDR3 bases: TGTGCCAGCAGTTTACGGCAGGGGTATCCAGATGGCTACACCTTC. Translating it yields CASSLRQGYPDGYTF.

This clonotype was seen more than once but under ten times. This chain links TRBV20-1 with TRBJ2-7; TRBD2 agrees at 10 bases. CDR3 length: 13 residues. Germline values: CDR1 DFQATT, CDR2 SNEGSKA (reference sequence). V shed 5 bases, J shed 3 bases, and the junction held 4 bases outside the gene matches. The CDR3 region has the DNA TGCAGTGCTTCTAGGACTAGCGGCTACGAGCAGTACTTC. Its translation is CSASRTSGYEQYF.

The chain couples TRBV7-6 to TRBJ2-2; 13 positions match TRBD2. Germline V gene lookup returns CDR1 SGHVS and CDR2 FNYEAQ. The CDR3 runs 18 residues. V trimming: 5 bases; J trimming: 1 base; junction bases outside the gene matches: 7. CDR3 protein: CASSPRLAGGRNTGELFF. CDR3 DNA sequence: TGTGCCAGCAGCCCGCGACTAGCGGGGGGCCGGAACACCGGGGAGCTGTTTTTT.

The V call is TRBV25-1, the J call TRBJ2-2; 8 bases align to TRBD1. CDR3 length: 18 residues. Trimming cost V 7 bases and J 0 bases; bases outside gene matches: 13. Germline CDR1 MGHDK, CDR2 SYGVNS. The CDR3 region is CASTSPGQGGTNTGELFF. DNA of the CDR3: TGTGCCAGCACTTCTCCCGGACAGGGTGGTACGAACACCGGGGAGCTGTTTTTT. Full variable domain (rest looked up from reference TRBV25-1 and TRBJ2-2): EADIYQTPRYLVIGTGKKITLECSQTMGHDKMYWYQQDPGMELHLIHYSYGVNSTEKGDLSSESTVSRIRTEHFPLTLESARPSHTSQYLCASTSPGQGGTNTGELFFGEGSRLTVL.

The rearrangement joins TRBV6-2 or TRBV6-3 to TRBJ2-7; 9 nucleotides line up with TRBD1. This CDR3 is 16 amino acids long. Losses at the gene ends were 2 bases for V and 2 bases for J; bases not matched to a gene: 7. Germline CDR1 and CDR2: MNHEY and SVGEGT. CDR3 coding DNA: TGTGCCAGCAGTTACGGGCTCGGGACAGGGACCTACGAGCAGTACTTC. This encodes CASSYGLGTGTYEQYF.

V gene TRBV7-7 combines with J gene TRBJ2-5; 8 bases align to TRBD2. The V gene's germline CDR1 is SSHAT and CDR2 FNYEAQ (reference sequence). This CDR3 has 16 amino acids. J was trimmed by 4 bases and V by 6 bases; bases with no gene match: 13. CDR3 nucleotides: TGTGCCAGCAGTTCAAGGGTCGGGGGGGCCGGAGAGACCCAGTACTTC. This sequence encodes CASSSRVGGAGETQYF.

This clonotype has only a few counts. This chain joins TRBV2 and TRBJ2-7, with 8 positions matching TRBD1. V lost 7 bases to trimming and J lost 4 bases; unmatched junction nucleotides: 3. In germline, CDR1 is SNHLY, CDR2 FYNNEI. The CDR3 covers 12 residues. CDR3 DNA: TGTGCCAGCAACTACAGGGGGTACGAGCAGTACTTC. Protein: CASNYRGYEQYF.

A few counts support this clonotype. The rearrangement links TRBV10-3 to TRBJ1-5; TRBD1 is a possible D gene (5 bases). V was trimmed by 8 bases and J by 4 bases, leaving 15 bases between them. Germline assignment: CDR1 ENHRY and CDR2 SYGVKD. This CDR3 is built from 14 residues. The CDR3 is CAIQNNGGNQPQHF. DNA for the CDR3: TGTGCCATCCAAAACAATGGGGGAAATCAGCCCCAGCATTTT.